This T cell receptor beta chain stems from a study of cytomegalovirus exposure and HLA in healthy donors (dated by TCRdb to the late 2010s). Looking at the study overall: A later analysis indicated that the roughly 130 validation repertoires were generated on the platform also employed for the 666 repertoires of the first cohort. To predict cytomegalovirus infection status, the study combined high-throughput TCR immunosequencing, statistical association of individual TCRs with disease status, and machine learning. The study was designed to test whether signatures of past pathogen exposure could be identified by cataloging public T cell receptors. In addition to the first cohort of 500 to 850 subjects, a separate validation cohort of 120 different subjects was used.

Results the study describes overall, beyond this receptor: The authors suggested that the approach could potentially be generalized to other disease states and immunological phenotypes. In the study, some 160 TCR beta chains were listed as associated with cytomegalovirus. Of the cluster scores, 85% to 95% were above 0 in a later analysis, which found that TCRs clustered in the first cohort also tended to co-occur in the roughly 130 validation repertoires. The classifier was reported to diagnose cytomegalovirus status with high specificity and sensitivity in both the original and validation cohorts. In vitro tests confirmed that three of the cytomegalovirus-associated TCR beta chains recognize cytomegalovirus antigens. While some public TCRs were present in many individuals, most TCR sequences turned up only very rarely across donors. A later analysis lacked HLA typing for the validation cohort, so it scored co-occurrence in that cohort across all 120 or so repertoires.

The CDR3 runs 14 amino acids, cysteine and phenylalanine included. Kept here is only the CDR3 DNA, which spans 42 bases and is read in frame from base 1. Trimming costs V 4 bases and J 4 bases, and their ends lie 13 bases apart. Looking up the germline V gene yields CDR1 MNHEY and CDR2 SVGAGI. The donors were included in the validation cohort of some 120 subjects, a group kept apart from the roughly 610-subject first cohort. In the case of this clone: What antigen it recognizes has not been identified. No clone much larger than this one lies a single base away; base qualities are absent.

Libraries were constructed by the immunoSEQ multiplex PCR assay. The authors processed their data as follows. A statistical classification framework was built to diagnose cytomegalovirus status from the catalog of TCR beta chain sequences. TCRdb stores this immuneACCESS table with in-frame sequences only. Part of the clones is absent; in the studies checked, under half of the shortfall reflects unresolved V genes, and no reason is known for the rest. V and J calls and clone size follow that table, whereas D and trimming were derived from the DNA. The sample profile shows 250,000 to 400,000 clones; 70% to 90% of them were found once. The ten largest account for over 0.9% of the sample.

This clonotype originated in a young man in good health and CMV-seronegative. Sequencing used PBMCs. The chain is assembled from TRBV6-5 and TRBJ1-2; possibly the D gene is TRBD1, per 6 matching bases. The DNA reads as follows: TGTGCCAGCAGTTCCAGGGGATCGGGCTATGGCTACACCTTC. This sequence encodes CASSSRGSGYGYTF.